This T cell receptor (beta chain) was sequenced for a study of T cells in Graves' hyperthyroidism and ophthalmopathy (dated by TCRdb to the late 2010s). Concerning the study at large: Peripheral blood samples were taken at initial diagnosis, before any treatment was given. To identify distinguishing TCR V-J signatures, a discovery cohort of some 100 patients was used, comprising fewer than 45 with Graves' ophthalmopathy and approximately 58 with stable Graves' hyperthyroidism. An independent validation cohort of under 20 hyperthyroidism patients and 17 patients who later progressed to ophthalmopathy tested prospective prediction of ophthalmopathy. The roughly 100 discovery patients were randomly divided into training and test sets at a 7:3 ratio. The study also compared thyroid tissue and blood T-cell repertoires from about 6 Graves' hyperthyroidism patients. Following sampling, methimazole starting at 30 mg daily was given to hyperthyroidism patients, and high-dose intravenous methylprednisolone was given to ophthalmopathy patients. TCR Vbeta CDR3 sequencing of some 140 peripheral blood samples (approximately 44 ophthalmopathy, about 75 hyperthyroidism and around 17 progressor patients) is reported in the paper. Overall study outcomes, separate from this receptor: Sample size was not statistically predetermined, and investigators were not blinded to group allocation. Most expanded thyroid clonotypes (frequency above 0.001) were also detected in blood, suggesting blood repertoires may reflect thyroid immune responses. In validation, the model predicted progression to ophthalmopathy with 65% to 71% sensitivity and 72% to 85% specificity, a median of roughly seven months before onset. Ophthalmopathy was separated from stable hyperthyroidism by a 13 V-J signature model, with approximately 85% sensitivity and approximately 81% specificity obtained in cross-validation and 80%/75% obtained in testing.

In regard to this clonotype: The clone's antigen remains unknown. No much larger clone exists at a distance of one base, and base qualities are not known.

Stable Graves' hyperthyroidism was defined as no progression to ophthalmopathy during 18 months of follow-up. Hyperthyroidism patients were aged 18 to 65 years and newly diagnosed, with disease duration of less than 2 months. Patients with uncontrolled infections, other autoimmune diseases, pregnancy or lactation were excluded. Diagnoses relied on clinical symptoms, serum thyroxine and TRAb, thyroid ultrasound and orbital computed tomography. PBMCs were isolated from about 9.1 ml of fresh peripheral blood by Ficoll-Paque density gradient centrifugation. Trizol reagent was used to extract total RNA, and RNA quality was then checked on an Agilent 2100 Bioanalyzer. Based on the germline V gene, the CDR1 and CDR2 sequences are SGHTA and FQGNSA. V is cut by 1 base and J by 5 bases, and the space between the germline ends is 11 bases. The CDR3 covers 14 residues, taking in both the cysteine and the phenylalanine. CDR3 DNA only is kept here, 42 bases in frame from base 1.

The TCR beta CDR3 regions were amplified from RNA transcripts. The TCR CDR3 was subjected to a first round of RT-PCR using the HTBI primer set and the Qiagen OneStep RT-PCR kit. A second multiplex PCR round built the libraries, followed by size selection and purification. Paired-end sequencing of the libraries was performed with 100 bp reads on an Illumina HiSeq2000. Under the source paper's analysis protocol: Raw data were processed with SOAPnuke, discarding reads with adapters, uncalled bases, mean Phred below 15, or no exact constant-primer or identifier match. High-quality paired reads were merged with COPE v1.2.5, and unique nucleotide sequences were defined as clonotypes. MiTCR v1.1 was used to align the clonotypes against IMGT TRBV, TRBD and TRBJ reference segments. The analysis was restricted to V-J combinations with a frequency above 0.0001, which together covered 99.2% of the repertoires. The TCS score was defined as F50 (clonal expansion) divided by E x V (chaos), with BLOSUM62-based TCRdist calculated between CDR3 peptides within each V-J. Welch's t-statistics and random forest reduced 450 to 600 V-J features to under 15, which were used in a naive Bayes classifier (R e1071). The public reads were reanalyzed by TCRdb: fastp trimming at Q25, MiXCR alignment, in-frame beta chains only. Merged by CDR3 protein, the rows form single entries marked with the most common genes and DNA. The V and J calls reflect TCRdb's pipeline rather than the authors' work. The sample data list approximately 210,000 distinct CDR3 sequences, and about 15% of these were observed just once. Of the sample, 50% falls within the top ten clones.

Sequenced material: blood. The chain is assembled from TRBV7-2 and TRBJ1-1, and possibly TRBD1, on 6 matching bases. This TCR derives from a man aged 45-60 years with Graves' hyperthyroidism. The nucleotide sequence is TGTGCCAGCAGCTTAGGGGGGACACGAACTGAAGCTTTCTTT. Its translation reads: CASSLGGTRTEAFF. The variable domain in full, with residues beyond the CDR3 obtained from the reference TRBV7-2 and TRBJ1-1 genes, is GAGVSQSPSNKVTEKGKDVELRCDPISGHTALYWYRQSLGQGLEFLIYFQGNSAPDKSGLPSDRFSAERTGGSVSTLTIQRTQQEDSAVYLCASSLGGTRTEAFFGQGTRLTVV.